Following are 26 T cell receptor beta chains from one sample sequenced in a study of long-term antiretroviral therapy in people with HIV. Sequencing used immunoSEQ v3.0 at survey level. Here immunoSEQ multiplex PCR was the method, and the copy in TCRdb shows in-frame clones only, minus some. The sample lists about 12,000 clones, 70% to 80% occurring once. The input for sequencing was unsorted PBMCs, taken 3 to 3.3 years before starting antiretroviral therapy. The receptor source for this set is a middle-aged man with HIV.

This clone is classed as medium-sized. This sequence joins TRBV28 and TRBJ1-1; TRBD1 might be the D (6 bases). Germline assignment: CDR1 MDHEN and CDR2 SYDVKM. This CDR3 comprises 16 residues. V gave up 3 bases and J gave up 1 base, with 15 bases separating them. This CDR3 reads CASSFFTQGRNTEAFF. CDR3 nucleotide sequence: TGTGCCAGCAGTTTCTTTACCCAGGGGCGGAACACTGAAGCTTTCTTT.

The chain has TRBV7-9 and TRBJ1-2, with 7 bases aligning to TRBD1. Germline CDR1 reads SEHNR; CDR2 reads FQNEAQ (reference sequence). The CDR3 totals 14 residues. With V trimmed by 7 bases and J by 0 bases, 5 bases remained unmatched. The CDR3 region is CASTRTGSNYGYTF. In nucleotides, the CDR3 is TGTGCCAGCACCCGGACAGGATCTAACTATGGCTACACCTTC.

This sequence joins TRBV7-3 and TRBJ2-7; 9 bases are shared with TRBD2. This CDR3 comprises 16 residues. The J segment lost 4 bases and the V segment lost 0 bases, leaving 7 bases of the junction unmatched. CDR1 is SGHTA, CDR2 FQGTGA, per germline. The CDR3 nucleotides are TGTGCCAGCAGCTTAACGGATAGCGGGAGAACGTACGAGCAGTACTTC. This gives the protein CASSLTDSGRTYEQYF.

V and J are TRBV14 and TRBJ2-7, with a tentative D call TRBD2 (5 bases). V shed 0 bases and J shed 3 bases, with 24 bases lying between them. The CDR3 is made up of 19 amino acids. Germline CDR1 is SGHDN and CDR2 is FVKESK. CDR3 sequence: CASSQDGVGVTAFNYEQYF. CDR3 DNA: TGTGCCAGCAGCCAAGACGGGGTAGGTGTAACAGCATTCAACTACGAGCAGTACTTC.

This clone was seen a handful of times. The chain carries TRBV4-3 and TRBJ2-1; TRBD2 matches at 9 bases. Germline V gives CDR1 LGHNA, CDR2 YSLEER. V lost 4 bases, J lost 3 bases, and 10 bases stayed unmatched. This CDR3 contains 17 residues. As DNA, the CDR3 is TGCGCCAGCAGCCGCGAAAGCGGGAGGACATTCTACAATGAGCAGTTCTTC. This codes for CASSRESGRTFYNEQFF.

The genes are TRBV30 and TRBJ1-2; unclear D gene. The CDR3 sequence is 14 residues long. Germline V gene sequence: CDR1 GTSNPN, CDR2 SVGIG (reference sequence). V was shortened by 2 bases and J by 3 bases, with 13 bases between the two germline ends. This CDR3 reads CAWSQSSGHYGYTF. In DNA form, the CDR3 reads TGTGCCTGGAGTCAAAGCTCCGGACACTATGGCTACACCTTC.

The V call is TRBV5-1, the J call TRBJ2-7; possibly TRBD2 for D (5 bases). From germline, CDR1 is SGHRS and CDR2 YFSETQ. Trimming left V 4 bases short and J 6 bases short, with 8 bases between. This CDR3 has 11 residues. CDR3 coding DNA: TGCGCCAGCAGCGAGGGAATCGAGCAGTACTTC. Translation gives CASSEGIEQYF.

This clone was counted once. The chain is built from TRBV29-1 and TRBJ2-1; D is possibly TRBD1 (7 bases). This CDR3 has 17 residues. From germline, CDR1 is SQVTM and CDR2 ANQGSEA. V shed 0 bases and J shed 5 bases, with 20 bases lying between them. The DNA for the CDR3 is TGCAGCGTTGAAGAAGTGAACAGGGGAGGAGGTAACAATGAGCAGTTCTTC. Protein: CSVEEVNRGGGNNEQFF.

This chain uses TRBV19 with TRBJ1-3; perhaps TRBD1 as D (5 bases). V shed 8 bases and J shed 0 bases, with 17 bases lying between them. This CDR3 has 16 residues. Looked up from germline, CDR1 is LNHDA and CDR2 is SQIVND (reference sequence). CDR3 amino acids: CASVTDSFFSGNTIYF. The DNA for the CDR3 is TGTGCCAGTGTGACAGACTCCTTCTTCTCTGGAAACACCATATATTTT.

Judged by abundance, this clone is large (0.1 to 1%). The chain couples TRBV6-6 to TRBJ1-5; 7 nucleotides match TRBD1. V lost 2 bases and J lost 10; bases outside the gene matches: 5. Germline lookup yields CDR1 MNHNY and CDR2 SVGAGI (reference sequence). CDR3 size: 13 residues. CDR3 region: CASSYGQDRPQHF. Here the CDR3 DNA reads TGTGCCAGCAGTTACGGACAGGATCGCCCCCAGCATTTT.

The chain links TRBV19 to TRBJ1-2, with 10 bases fitting TRBD1. Germline V gene sequence: CDR1 LNHDA, CDR2 SQIVND (reference sequence). V shed 6 bases and J 5 bases; nucleotides not matched to a gene: 12. The CDR3 sequence is 16 residues long. The CDR3 spells CASSPGTGAPSYGYTF. CDR3 nucleotide sequence: TGTGCCAGTAGCCCCGGGACAGGGGCCCCCTCATATGGCTACACCTTC.

V usage is TRBV19 and J usage is TRBJ2-7; TRBD2 agrees at 7 bases. Germline V gene sequence: CDR1 LNHDA, CDR2 SQIVND (reference sequence). The CDR3 is made up of 16 amino acids. After removal of 4 bases from V and 1 base from J, the junction contained 10 bases not matched to a gene. The CDR3 coding sequence is TGTGCCAGTAGTACCCTGGGGAGGGGAGGATCCTACGAGCAGTACTTC. Protein: CASSTLGRGGSYEQYF.

This clone is deemed medium-sized. The CDR3 sequence is CASSRDWSSYEQYF. The DNA for the CDR3 is TGTGCCAGCAGTCGGGACTGGAGCTCCTACGAGCAGTACTTC. V and J are TRBV27 and TRBJ2-7, with D possibly being TRBD2 (6 bases). Trimming shortened V by 5 bases and J by 0 bases, and 11 bases separated the two germline ends. This CDR3 contains 14 residues. Germline V gene lookup returns CDR1 MNHEY and CDR2 SMNVEV (reference sequence).

The chain uses TRBV6-5 and TRBJ2-3, with 7 bases identical to TRBD2. J lost 4 bases, V lost 6 bases, and 10 bases had no gene match. The germline CDR1 and CDR2 sequences are MNHEY and SVGAGI. The length of the CDR3 is 15 residues. CDR3 residues: CASSRPGLVSDTQYF. The CDR3 bases are TGTGCCAGCAGCCGACCCGGACTAGTATCAGATACGCAGTATTTT.

V is TRBV5-1 and J is TRBJ2-7; D tentatively reads TRBD1 or TRBD2 (5 bases each). Germline assignment: CDR1 SGHRS and CDR2 YFSETQ. The V gene lost 3 bases and the J gene lost 2 bases, with 18 bases spanning the gap. The length of the CDR3 is 16 residues. The CDR3 nucleotides are TGCGCCAGCAGCTCTGGGACGGACATCAAAACCTACGAGCAGTACTTC. This codes for CASSSGTDIKTYEQYF.

The chain combines TRBV11-3 with TRBJ2-1; 14 nucleotides match TRBD2. The CDR3 has 16 residues. Germline trimming cut 5 bases from V and 5 bases from J; bases unmatched to any gene: 5. Per the germline V gene, CDR1 is SGHNT and CDR2 is YENEEA. The CDR3: CASSQPGLAGDNEQFF. CDR3 DNA sequence: TGTGCCAGCAGCCAGCCGGGACTAGCGGGGGACAATGAGCAGTTCTTC.

The chain uses TRBV6-5 and TRBJ1-5; D call uncertain. With 2 bases removed from V and 6 bases from J, the gap between germline ends came to 11 bases. Per germline, CDR1 MNHEY and CDR2 SVGAGI. This CDR3 is 14 amino acids long. DNA of the CDR3: TGTGCCAGCAGTTACGGGGTAGGTCGTCAGCCCCAGCATTTT. Protein product: CASSYGVGRQPQHF.

The chain combines TRBV4-3 with TRBJ2-1, with D tentatively TRBD2 (6 bases). V was shortened by 2 bases and J by 8 bases, with 13 bases between the two germline ends. The germline V gene encodes CDR1 LGHNA and CDR2 YSLEER. The CDR3 contains 14 residues. The CDR3 spells CASSQTTRWDEQFF. In nucleotides, the CDR3 is TGCGCCAGCAGCCAAACGACTAGATGGGATGAGCAGTTCTTC.

This clone occurred a few times. The J gene is TRBJ1-5, the V gene TRBV10-2; D is undetermined. The CDR3 runs to 10 residues. The germline V gene encodes CDR1 WSHSY and CDR2 SAAADI. V gave up 10 bases and J gave up 6 bases, with 7 bases separating them. The CDR3 bases are TGCGCCACCGGTGTTCAGCCCCAGCATTTT. This sequence encodes CATGVQPQHF.

The chain has TRBV11-2 and TRBJ1-2, with 9 bases that match TRBD1. J lost 3 bases, V lost 3 bases, and 8 bases had no gene match. The CDR3 consists of 16 residues. Germline values: CDR1 SGHAT, CDR2 FQNNGV. CDR3 amino acids: CASSFVVTGGYYGYTF. CDR3 bases: TGTGCCAGCAGCTTTGTCGTTACAGGGGGCTACTATGGCTACACCTTC. The whole variable domain, filled in from reference TRBV11-2 and TRBJ1-2, reads EAGVAQSPRYKIIEKRQSVAFWCNPISGHATLYWYQQILGQGPKLLIQFQNNGVVDDSQLPKDRFSAERLKGVDSTLKIQPAKLEDSAVYLCASSFVVTGGYYGYTFGSGTRLTVV.

This chain uses TRBV9 with TRBJ1-1; no firm D call. The CDR3 has 13 residues. The germline CDR1 and CDR2 sequences are SGDLS and YYNGEE. V gave up 0 bases and J gave up 3 bases, with 6 bases separating them. CDR3 coding DNA: TGTGCCAGCAGCGTAGACGTGCACACTGAAGCTTTCTTT. Its translation: CASSVDVHTEAFF.

The chain carries TRBV30 and TRBJ2-7, with D perhaps given as TRBD1 or TRBD2 (6 bases each). This CDR3 comprises 13 residues. Germline V gives CDR1 GTSNPN, CDR2 SVGIG (reference sequence). The V and J ends lost 8 bases and 2 bases respectively, with 16 bases between them. The CDR3 DNA follows: TGTGCCGGGGGCGTAAGGACTACCTACGAGCAGTACTTC. This sequence encodes CAGGVRTTYEQYF.

This CDR3 reads CASSFAEGSTGELFF. The CDR3 DNA sequence: TGTGCCAGCAGCTTCGCTGAGGGTTCCACCGGGGAGCTGTTTTTT. The genes are TRBV7-8 and TRBJ2-2, with a weak D call TRBD2 (5 bases). V lost 3 bases to trimming and J lost 4 bases, with 12 bases between them. CDR1 and CDR2 (germline): SGHVS, FQNEAQ. CDR3 length equals 15 residues.

A single count supports this clone. The rearrangement links TRBV28 to TRBJ2-3; D unclear. V dropped 3 bases and J dropped 1 base, with 8 bases sitting between them. Germline CDR1 MDHEN, CDR2 SYDVKM. This CDR3 is built from 14 residues. CDR3 loop: CASSFVAGTDTQYF. The CDR3 DNA reads as TGTGCCAGCAGTTTTGTGGCAGGCACAGATACGCAGTATTTT.

The V call is TRBV29-1, the J call TRBJ2-7, with unresolved D. CDR1 and CDR2 (germline): SQVTM, ANQGSEA. V was trimmed by 0 bases and J by 4 bases, leaving 19 bases between them. The CDR3 runs 16 residues. In nucleotides, the CDR3 is TGCAGCGTTGAAGAAAAGTATGGTGCAGCCCCTTACGAGCAGTACTTC. Its translation is CSVEEKYGAAPYEQYF.

This clone is a singleton in its sample. Here the CDR3 reads CASSSAGGPNEQFF. In DNA form, the CDR3 reads TGTGCCAGCAGCTCAGCGGGAGGGCCCAATGAGCAGTTCTTC. V is TRBV2 and J is TRBJ2-1, with 10 bases aligning to TRBD2. Germline lookup yields CDR1 SNHLY and CDR2 FYNNEI. Trimming at V came to 6 bases and at J to 6 bases, leaving 5 bases not matched to a gene. The CDR3 contains 14 residues.